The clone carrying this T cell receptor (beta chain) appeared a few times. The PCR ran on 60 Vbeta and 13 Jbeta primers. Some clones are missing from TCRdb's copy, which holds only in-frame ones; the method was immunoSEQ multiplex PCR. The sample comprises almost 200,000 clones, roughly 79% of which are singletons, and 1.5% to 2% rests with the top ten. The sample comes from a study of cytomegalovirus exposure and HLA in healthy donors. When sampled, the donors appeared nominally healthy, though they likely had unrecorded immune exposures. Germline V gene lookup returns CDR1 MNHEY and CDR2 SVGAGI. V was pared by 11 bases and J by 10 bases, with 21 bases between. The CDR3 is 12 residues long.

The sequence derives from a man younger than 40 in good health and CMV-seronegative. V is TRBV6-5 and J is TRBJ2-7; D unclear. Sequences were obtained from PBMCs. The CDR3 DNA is TGTGCCTCGACTGGAGTACGCGCGGAACAGTACTTC. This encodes CASTGVRAEQYF.